The clone carrying this TCR beta chain was observed a handful of times. V dropped 0 bases and J dropped 4 bases, with 8 bases sitting between them. The CDR3 loop spans 14 amino acids. Germline CDR1 is LGHDT and CDR2 is YNNKEL (reference sequence). The data originate from a study of molecular identifiers for immune sequencing clone quantification. Naive CD8 T cells, phenotype CD8+CD4-CCR7+CD45RA+, were sorted. As previously described, bulk TCR libraries were made using listed TCR primers. TCRdb reprocessed the PCR reads with MiXCR, giving one entry per CDR3 protein. The sample includes about 500,000 distinct CDR3 sequences, 25% of them seen just once.

Sequenced input: naive CD8+ T cells from blood, with Jurkat cell RNA spiked in. Indicated subset: FACS-sorted CD8+CD4-CCR7+CD45RA+ naive T cells. The chain carries TRBV3-1 and TRBJ2-3; maybe TRBD2 (5 bases). The TCR sequence derives from a human donor in good health. Some libraries in this study had Jurkat cell RNA spiked in. In DNA, the CDR3 is TGTGCCAGCAGCCAAGATAGCGTCGCAGATACGCAGTATTTT. This translates into CASSQDSVADTQYF.